This T cell receptor (beta chain) was sequenced in a study of radiation and T cells in renal cell carcinoma. About the research overall: Nephrectomy followed 15 Gy stereotactic body radiation by 4 weeks.

Time point defined: blood 2 weeks post-SBRT. Treatment indicated: 15 Gy SBRT to primary tumor, nephrectomy 4 weeks later. Serial blood draws occurred at baseline and 2 and 4 weeks post-SBRT. Germline values: CDR1 SEHNR, CDR2 FQNEAQ (reference sequence). This CDR3 spans 17 amino acids. The germline V and J ends were trimmed by 4 bases and 7 bases, with 26 bases remaining between them. Here immunoSEQ multiplex PCR was the method, and the copy in TCRdb shows in-frame clones only, minus some. The sample consists of about 120,000 clones, approximately 78% of them appearing once. Points from the study as a whole: In blood, top tumor clones expanded by 2 weeks, shrinking by 4. No pretreatment tumor biopsies were available for baseline clonotypes.

Note on this clone: Antigen specificity is unknown.

Sequenced material: blood, taken from a patient whose treatment included radiotherapy and nephrectomy. The origin of this receptor is an older woman with renal cell carcinoma. The rearrangement joins TRBV7-9 to TRBJ2-7, with a weak D call TRBD1 (6 bases). The CDR3 here is CASSWAWTAFDSWEQYF. The CDR3 nucleotides are TGTGCCAGCAGCTGGGCGTGGACAGCCTTTGACTCCTGGGAGCAGTACTTC.